This T cell receptor beta chain was observed in a study of T cell responses to AZD1222 COVID-19 vaccine (dated by TCRdb to the early 2020s). With respect to the entire study: AZD1222 recipients given second doses at about 4 weeks or at about 12 weeks were pooled, since spike-specific TCR depth and breadth were not found to differ between the two schedules. Trial participants were enrolled by age into subgroups of 18-55, 56-69 and 70-plus years, and about 150, 27 and 61 TCR-sequenced participants, respectively, were included in these subgroups. TCR sequencing covered some 240 trial participants: 207 given two doses of AZD1222 and some 25 given two doses of MenACWY control vaccine.

The time point tag for this specimen amounts to: baseline before first vaccination. The vaccinee samples were drawn from two UK trials, COV001 and COV002, one of which was a single-blind randomized controlled phase 2/3 trial testing AZD1222 (ChAdOx1 nCoV-19) in healthy adults. For TCRbeta chain sequencing, PBMC samples from trial participants were taken at day 0 and at day 28 after the second dose. Here is what the overall study found, with its caveats: Because no day 14 peak-response samples were available, repertoires were characterized only after the peak T cell response. Spike-specific TCR breadth and depth rose significantly after two AZD1222 doses compared with day 0 and with MenACWY recipients. Participants were mostly white British and included more females than males, and it was suggested by the authors that clonal diversity may have been underestimated. Nearly half of unique spike-specific TCRs reportedly recognized epitopes outside regions mutated in the B.1.351 and B.1.1.7 variants. The vaccine-associated CD4 TCRs covered the entire spike protein, and the dominant responses fell in regions 160-218 and 743-854. In the small 56-69-year group, the increase in depth fell short of significance, most likely because of low power. Conclusions about previously exposed vaccinees are limited, since just five or six AZD1222 recipients were seropositive for SARS-CoV-2 at baseline.

With respect to this clone: The antigen this receptor binds is unknown. No base-level quality is on record; no much larger clone is a single base apart.

Germline trimming amounts to 2 bases on V and 7 bases on J, with 7 as the count of junction bases outside the gene matches. The CDR3 holds 14 amino acids from the cysteine to the phenylalanine. The CDR3 DNA has 42 bases and is translated from base 1. Taken from the germline V gene (reference sequence), the CDR1 and CDR2 loops are GTSNPN and SVGIG. The CDR3 regions of human TCRbeta chains were analyzed by immunosequencing. In the original analysis: TCRs in the repertoires were matched against a reference library of SARS-CoV-2-specific TCRs that had been generated with the MIRA antigen-specificity platform. Breadth meant the fraction of unique TCRs that were SARS-CoV-2-associated, whereas depth meant the fraction of total T cells that were SARS-CoV-2-associated. Using the MIRA data, each spike-specific TCR was mapped to the spike region that the TCR reacts to and placed in a CD4 or CD8 class. Log10-transformed breadth and depth values were compared by one-way ANOVA with Sidak's multiple comparisons tests. TCRdb's version of the immuneACCESS table is confined to in-frame rearrangements and falls short of the full clone set. An unresolved V gene accounts for under half of the shortfall where checked; the remainder is of unknown origin. That table gives V, J and clone size, and the DNA gave D and trimming. The sample table holds around 260,000 clones, of which approximately 95% were seen once. 0.5% to 0.7% of the sample is held by the ten biggest clonotypes.

The TCR originated in an adult in good health. This chain is built from TRBV30 and TRBJ1-4, and 7 junction bases match TRBD1. This material consisted of peripheral blood, taken on day 0 of AZD1222 vaccination. CDR3 loop: CAWSLTGQIEKLFF. In nucleotides, the sequence is TGTGCCTGGAGTTTGACAGGGCAGATTGAAAAACTGTTTTTT.